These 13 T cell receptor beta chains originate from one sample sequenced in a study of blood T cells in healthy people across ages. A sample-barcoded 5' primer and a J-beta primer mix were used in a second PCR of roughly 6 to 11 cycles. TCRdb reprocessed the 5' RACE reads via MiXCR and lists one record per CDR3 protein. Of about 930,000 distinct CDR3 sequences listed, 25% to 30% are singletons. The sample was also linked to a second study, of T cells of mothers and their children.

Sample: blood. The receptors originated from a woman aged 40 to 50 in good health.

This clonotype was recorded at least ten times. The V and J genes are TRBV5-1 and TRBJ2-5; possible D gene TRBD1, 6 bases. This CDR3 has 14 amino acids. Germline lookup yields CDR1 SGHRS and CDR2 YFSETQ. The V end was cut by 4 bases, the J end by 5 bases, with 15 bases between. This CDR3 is CASSLGHREETQYF. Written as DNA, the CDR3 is TGCGCCAGCAGCCTGGGGCACAGGGAGGAGACCCAGTACTTC.

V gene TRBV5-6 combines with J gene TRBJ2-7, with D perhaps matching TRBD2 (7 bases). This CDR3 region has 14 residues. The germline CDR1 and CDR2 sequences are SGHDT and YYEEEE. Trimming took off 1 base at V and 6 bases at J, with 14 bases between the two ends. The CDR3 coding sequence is TGTGCCAGCAGCTTGAGATCACGGGGGGCCGAGCAGTACTTC. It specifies CASSLRSRGAEQYF.

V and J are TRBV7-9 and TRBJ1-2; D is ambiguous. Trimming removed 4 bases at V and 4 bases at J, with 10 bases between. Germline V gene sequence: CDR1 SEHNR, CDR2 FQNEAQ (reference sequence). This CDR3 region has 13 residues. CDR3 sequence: CASSSNRFYGYTF. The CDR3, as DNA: TGTGCCAGCAGCTCAAATCGGTTCTATGGCTACACCTTC.

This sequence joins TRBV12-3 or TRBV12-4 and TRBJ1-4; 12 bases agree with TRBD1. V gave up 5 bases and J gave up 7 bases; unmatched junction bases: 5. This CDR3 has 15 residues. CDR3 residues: CASSQRDRGLEKLFF. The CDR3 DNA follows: TGTGCCAGCAGTCAACGGGACAGGGGGCTTGAAAAACTGTTTTTT.

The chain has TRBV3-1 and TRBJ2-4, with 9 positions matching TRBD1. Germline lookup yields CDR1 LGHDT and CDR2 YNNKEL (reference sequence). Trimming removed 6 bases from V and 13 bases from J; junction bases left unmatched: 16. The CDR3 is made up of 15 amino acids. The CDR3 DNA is TGTGCCAGCAGTCCCGGGACAGGGTCCTACAATGAGCAGTACTTC. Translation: CASSPGTGSYNEQYF.

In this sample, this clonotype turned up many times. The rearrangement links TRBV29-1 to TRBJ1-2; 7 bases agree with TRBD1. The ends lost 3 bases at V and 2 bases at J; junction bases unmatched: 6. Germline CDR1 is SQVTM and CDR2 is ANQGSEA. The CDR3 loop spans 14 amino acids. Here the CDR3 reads CSVEGGQENYGYTF. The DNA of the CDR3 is TGCAGCGTTGAGGGAGGACAGGAAAACTATGGCTACACCTTC.

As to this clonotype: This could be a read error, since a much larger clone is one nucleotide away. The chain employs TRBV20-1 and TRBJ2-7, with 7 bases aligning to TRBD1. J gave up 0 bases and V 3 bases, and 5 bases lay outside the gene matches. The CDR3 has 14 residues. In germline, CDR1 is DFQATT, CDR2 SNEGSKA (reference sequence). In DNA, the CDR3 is TGCAGTGCTAGGGAGGACAGGATCTCCTACGAGCAGTACTTC. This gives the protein CSAREDRISYEQYF.

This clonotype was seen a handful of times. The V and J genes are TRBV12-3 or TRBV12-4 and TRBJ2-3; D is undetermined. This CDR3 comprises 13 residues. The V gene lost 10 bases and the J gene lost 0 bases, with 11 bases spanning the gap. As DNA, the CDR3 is TGTGCCACCAAGGGAAGCAGCACAGATACGCAGTATTTT. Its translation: CATKGSSTDTQYF.

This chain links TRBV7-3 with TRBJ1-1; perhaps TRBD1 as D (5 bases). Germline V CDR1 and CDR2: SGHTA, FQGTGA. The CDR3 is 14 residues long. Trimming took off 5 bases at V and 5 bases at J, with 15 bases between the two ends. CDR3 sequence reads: CASSPGDGYTEAFF. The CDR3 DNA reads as TGTGCCAGCAGCCCCGGGGACGGCTATACTGAAGCTTTCTTT.

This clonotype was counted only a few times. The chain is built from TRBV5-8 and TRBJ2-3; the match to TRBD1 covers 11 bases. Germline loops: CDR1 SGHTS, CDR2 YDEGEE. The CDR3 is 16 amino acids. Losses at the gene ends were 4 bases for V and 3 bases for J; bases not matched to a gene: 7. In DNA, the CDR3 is TGTGCCAGCAGCCCTGGACAGGGGGCAAGAACAGATACGCAGTATTTT. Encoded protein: CASSPGQGARTDTQYF.

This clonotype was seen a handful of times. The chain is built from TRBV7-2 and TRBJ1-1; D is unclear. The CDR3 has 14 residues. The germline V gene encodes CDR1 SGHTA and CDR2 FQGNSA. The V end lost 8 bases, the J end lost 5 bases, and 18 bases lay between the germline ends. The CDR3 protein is CASGPSTGGTEAFF. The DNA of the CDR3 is TGTGCCAGCGGACCGTCTACTGGAGGAACTGAAGCTTTCTTT.

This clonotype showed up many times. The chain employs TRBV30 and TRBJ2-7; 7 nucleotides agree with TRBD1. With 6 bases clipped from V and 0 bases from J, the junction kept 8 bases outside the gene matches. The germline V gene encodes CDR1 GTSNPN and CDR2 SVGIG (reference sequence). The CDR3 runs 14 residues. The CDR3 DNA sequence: TGTGCCTGCGAGGGACAGTATGGCTCCTACGAGCAGTACTTC. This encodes CACEGQYGSYEQYF.

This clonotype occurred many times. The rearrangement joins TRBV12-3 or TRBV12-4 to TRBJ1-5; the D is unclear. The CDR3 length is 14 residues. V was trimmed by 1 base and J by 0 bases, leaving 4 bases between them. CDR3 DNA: TGTGCCAGCAGTTTAGGCGCTAGCAATCAGCCCCAGCATTTT. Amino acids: CASSLGASNQPQHF.